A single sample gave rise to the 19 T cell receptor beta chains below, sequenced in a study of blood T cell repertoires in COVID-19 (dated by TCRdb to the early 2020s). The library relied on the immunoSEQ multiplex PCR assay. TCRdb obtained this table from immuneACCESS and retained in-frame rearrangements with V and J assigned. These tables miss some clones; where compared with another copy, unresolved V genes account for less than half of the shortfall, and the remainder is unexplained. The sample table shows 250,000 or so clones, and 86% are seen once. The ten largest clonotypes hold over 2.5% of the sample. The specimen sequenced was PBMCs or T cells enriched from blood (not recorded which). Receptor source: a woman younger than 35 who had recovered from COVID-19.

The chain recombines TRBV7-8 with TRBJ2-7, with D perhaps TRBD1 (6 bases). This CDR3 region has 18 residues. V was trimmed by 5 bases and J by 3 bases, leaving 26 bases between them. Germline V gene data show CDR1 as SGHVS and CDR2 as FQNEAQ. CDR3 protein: CASSPTYSPTGRDYEQYF. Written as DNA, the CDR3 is TGTGCCAGCAGCCCTACTTATTCCCCGACAGGTCGGGACTACGAGCAGTACTTC.

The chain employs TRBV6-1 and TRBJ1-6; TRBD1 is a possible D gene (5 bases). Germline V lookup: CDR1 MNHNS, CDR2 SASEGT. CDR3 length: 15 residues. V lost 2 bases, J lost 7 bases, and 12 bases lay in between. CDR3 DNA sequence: TGTGCCAGCAGTGAACAGGGCCCCACCAATTCACCCCTCCACTTT. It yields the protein CASSEQGPTNSPLHF.

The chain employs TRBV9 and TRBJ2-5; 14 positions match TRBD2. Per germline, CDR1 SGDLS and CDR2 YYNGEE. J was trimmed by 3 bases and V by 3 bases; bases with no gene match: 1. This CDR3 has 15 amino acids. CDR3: CASSAGLAGEETQYF. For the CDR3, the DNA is TGTGCCAGCAGCGCGGGACTAGCGGGAGAAGAGACCCAGTACTTC.

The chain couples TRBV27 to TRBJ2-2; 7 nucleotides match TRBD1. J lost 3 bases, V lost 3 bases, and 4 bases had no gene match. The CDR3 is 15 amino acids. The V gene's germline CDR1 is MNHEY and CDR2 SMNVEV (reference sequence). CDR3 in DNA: TGTGCCAGCAGTTTTCACAGGGGAGACACCGGGGAGCTGTTTTTT. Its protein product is CASSFHRGDTGELFF.

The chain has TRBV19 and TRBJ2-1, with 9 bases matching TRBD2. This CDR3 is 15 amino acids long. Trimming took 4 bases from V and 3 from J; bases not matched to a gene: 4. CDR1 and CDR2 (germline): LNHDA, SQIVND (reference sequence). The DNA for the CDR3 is TGTGCCAGTAGTACGACTAGCGGATACTACAATGAGCAGTTCTTC. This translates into CASSTTSGYYNEQFF.

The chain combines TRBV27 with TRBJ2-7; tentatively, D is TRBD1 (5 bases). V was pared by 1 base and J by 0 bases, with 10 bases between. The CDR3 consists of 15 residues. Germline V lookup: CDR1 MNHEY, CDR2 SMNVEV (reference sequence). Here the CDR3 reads CASSLYGQNSYEQYF. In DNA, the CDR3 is TGTGCCAGCAGTTTATATGGACAAAACTCCTACGAGCAGTACTTC.

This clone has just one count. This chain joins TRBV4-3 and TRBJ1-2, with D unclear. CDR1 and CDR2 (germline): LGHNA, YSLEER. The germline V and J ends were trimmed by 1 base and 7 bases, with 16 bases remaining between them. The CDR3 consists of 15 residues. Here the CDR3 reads CASSQGQNSALGYTF. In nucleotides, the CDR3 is TGCGCCAGCAGCCAAGGTCAGAACTCAGCGCTTGGCTACACCTTC.

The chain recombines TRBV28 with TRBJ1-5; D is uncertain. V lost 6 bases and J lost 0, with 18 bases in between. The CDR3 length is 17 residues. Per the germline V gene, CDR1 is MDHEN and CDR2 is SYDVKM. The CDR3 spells CASSYLWEEYSNQPQHF. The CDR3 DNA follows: TGTGCCAGCAGCTACCTTTGGGAGGAGTATAGCAATCAGCCCCAGCATTTT.

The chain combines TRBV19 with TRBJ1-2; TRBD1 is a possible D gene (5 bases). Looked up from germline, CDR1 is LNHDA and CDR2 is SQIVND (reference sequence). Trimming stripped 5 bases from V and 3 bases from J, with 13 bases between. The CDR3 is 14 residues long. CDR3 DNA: TGTGCCAGTAGTCCGGGAGTGGGGGACTATGGCTACACCTTC. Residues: CASSPGVGDYGYTF.

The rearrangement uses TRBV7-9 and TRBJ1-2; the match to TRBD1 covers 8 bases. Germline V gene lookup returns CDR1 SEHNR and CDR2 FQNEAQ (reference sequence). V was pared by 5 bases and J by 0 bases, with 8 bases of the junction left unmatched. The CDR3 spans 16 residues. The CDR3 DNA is TGTGCCAGCAGCGCGGACAGGGTCAAATCTAACTATGGCTACACCTTC. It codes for CASSADRVKSNYGYTF.

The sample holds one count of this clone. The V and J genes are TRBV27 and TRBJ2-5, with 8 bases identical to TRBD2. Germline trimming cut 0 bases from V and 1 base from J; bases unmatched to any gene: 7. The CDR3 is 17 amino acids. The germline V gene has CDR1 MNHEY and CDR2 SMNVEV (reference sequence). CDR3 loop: CASSLSRLAGPQETQYF. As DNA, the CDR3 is TGTGCCAGCAGTTTATCGAGGCTAGCGGGTCCCCAAGAGACCCAGTACTTC.

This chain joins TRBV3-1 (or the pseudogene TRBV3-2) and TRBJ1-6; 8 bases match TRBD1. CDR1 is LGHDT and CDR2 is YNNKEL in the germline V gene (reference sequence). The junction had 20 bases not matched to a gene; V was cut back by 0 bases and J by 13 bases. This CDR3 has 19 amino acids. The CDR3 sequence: CASSQDLTGGSQKDWPLHF. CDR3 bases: TGTGCCAGCAGCCAAGATCTTACAGGGGGTTCCCAGAAGGATTGGCCCCTCCACTTT.

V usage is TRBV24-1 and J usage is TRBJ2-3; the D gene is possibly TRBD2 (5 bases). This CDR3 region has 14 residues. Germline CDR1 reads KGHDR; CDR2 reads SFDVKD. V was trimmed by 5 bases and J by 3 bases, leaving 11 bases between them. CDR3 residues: CATSAREITDTQYF. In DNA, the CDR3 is TGTGCCACCAGTGCTAGGGAGATAACAGATACGCAGTATTTT.

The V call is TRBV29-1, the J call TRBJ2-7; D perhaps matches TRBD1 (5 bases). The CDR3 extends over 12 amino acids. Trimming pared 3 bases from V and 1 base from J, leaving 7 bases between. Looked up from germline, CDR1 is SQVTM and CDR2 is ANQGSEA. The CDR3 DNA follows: TGCAGCGTTGAGGGGCTTTCCTACGAGCAGTACTTC. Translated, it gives CSVEGLSYEQYF.

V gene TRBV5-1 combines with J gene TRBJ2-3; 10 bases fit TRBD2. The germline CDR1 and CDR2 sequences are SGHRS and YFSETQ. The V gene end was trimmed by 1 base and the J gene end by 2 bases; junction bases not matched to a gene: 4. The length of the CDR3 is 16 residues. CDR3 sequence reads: CASSLTLAGDTDTQYF. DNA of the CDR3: TGCGCCAGCAGCTTGACCCTAGCGGGAGACACAGATACGCAGTATTTT.

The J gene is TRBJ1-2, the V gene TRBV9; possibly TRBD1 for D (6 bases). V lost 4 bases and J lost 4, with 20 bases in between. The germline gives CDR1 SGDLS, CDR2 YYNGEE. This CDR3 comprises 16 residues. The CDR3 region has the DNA TGTGCCAGCAGCCCCAGCCGGGACACCCCGGTCTATGGCTACACCTTC. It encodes CASSPSRDTPVYGYTF.

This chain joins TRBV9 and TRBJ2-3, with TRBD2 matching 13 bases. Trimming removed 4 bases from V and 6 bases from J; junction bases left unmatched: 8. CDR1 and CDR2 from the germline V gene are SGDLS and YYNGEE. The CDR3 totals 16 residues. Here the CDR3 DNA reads TGTGCCAGCAGCACCGGGACTAGCGGGGCCAGGGATACGCAGTATTTT. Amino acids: CASSTGTSGARDTQYF.

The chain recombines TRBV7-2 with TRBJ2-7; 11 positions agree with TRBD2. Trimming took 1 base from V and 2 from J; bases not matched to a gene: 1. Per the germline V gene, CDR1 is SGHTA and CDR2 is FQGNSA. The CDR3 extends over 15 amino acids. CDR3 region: CASSLGLAGPYEQYF. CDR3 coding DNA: TGTGCCAGCAGCTTAGGACTAGCGGGACCCTACGAGCAGTACTTC.

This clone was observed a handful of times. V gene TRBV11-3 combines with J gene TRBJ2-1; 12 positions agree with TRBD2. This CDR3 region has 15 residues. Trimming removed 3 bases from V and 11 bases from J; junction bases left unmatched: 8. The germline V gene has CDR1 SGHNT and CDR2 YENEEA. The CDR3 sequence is CASSLDLAGGHKQFF. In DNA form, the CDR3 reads TGTGCCAGCAGCTTGGATCTAGCGGGGGGGCATAAGCAGTTCTTC.